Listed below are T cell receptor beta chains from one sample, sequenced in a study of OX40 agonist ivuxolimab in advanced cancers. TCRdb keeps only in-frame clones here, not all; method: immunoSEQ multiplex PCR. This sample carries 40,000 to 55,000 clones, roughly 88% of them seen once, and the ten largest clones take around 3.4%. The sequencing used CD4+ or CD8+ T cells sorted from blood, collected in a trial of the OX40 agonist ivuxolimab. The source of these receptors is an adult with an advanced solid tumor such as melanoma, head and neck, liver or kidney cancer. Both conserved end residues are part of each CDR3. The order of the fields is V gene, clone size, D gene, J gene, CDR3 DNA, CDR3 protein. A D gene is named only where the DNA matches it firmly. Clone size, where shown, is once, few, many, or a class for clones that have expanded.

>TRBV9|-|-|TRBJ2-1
TGTGCCAGCAGCGTAGATGGTGCTGTGTTCGATGAGCAGTTCTTC
CASSVDGAVFDEQFF
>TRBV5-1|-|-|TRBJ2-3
TGCGCCAGCAGCTCCTATGGGGGGATGAACACAGATACGCAGTATTTT
CASSSYGGMNTDTQYF
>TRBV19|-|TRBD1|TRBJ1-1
TGTGCCAGTACCGATCCCGGGACAGGTTCGGGCACTGAAGCTTTCTTT
CASTDPGTGSGTEAFF
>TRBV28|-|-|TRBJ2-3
TGTGCCAGCAGCCCCCCCCCTACGCAGTATTTT
CASSPPPTQYF
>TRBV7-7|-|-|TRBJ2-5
TGTGCCAGGGCCCAACGGTGGGGAAAAGAGACCCAGTACTTC
CARAQRWGKETQYF
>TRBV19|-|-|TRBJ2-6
TGTGCCAGTAGTATTGATTCGGGGTCTGGGGCCAACGTCCTGACTTTC
CASSIDSGSGANVLTF
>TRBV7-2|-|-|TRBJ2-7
TGTGCCAGCAGCTTAGATGACAGAACCTACGAGCAGTACTTC
CASSLDDRTYEQYF
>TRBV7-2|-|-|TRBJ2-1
TGTGCCAGCAGCTTAACTCTAGCAGATGAGCAGTTCTTC
CASSLTLADEQFF
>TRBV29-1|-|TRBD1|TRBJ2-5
TGCAGCGGCACCGGACAGGGGCTTGAAGAGACCCAGTACTTC
CSGTGQGLEETQYF
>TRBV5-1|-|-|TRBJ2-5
TGCGCCAGCAGCTTGGGACAAGAGACCCAGTACTTC
CASSLGQETQYF
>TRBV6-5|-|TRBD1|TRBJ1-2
TGTGCCAGCAGTCGACCGGGACAGGTGGGCCGGGACTACACCTTC
CASSRPGQVGRDYTF
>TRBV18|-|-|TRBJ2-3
TGTGCCAGCTCACCCCCCGGATTCGGGGGGCGGGGAGATACGCAGTATTTT
CASSPPGFGGRGDTQYF
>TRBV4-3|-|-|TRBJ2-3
TGCGCCAGCAGACGGTGGGAAAACACAGATACGCAGTATTTT
CASRRWENTDTQYF
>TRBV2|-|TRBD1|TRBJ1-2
TGTGCCAGCAGGGAGCGCTCGGCAGGGGGCCTTGGCTACACCTTC
CASRERSAGGLGYTF
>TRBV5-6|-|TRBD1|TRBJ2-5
TGTGCCAGCACCGCTCCTCCGGGACAGGGGCGAGAGACCCAGTACTTC
CASTAPPGQGRETQYF
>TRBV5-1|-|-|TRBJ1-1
TGCGCCAGCAGCCCCAGCGGGGTGGCCACTGAAGCTTTCTTT
CASSPSGVATEAFF
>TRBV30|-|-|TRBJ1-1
TGTGCCTGGAGTGTCCGGGAGAACACTGAAGCTTTCTTT
CAWSVRENTEAFF
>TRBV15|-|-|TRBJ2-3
TGTGCCACCAGCAGAGCGCCTGGGACCGTTGTCACGGATACGCAGTATTTT
CATSRAPGTVVTDTQYF
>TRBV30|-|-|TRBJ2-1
TGTGCCTGGAGTGTAGGGGCCCACAATGAGCAGTTCTTC
CAWSVGAHNEQFF
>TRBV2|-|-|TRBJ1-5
TGTGCCAGCAGTGATAGCGGTCCTTTTAGCAATCAGCCCCAGCATTTT
CASSDSGPFSNQPQHF
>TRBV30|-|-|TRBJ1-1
TGTGCCTGGAGTAGTCAGCAGGGCACTGAAGCTTTCTTT
CAWSSQQGTEAFF
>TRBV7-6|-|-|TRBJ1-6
TGTGCCAGCAGCTTAGGGGAGAGAAATAATTCACCCCTCCACTTT
CASSLGERNNSPLHF
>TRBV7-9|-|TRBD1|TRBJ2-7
TGTGCCAGCAGCTCGAGGACAGGCGAGCAGTACTTC
CASSSRTGEQYF
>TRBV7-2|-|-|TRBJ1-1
TGTGCCAGCAGCTTCACGGAGGGGATGAACACTGAAGCTTTCTTT
CASSFTEGMNTEAFF
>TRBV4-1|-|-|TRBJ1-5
TGCGCCAGCAGCCAAGATACGCAACCCCATCAGCCCCAGCATTTT
CASSQDTQPHQPQHF
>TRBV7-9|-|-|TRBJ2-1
TGTGCCAGCAGCTTAATGAGGGTAAGGGGATTAGGTGAGCAGTTCTTC
CASSLMRVRGLGEQFF
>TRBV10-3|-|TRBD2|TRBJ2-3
TGTGCCATCAGTGAGGATGTTTTTGGGCTAGCGGGAGCAGATACGCAGTATTTT
CAISEDVFGLAGADTQYF
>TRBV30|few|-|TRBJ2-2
TGTGCCTGGAGTCGTTACGAACTTGGGACAACCGGGGAGCTGTTTTTT
CAWSRYELGTTGELFF
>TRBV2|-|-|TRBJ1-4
TGTGCCAGCAAGGGCAGCACAGCAACTAATGAAAAACTGTTTTTT
CASKGSTATNEKLFF
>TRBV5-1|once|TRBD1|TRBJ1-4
TGCGCCAGCAGCTTTGACAGGGGGGCAACTAATGAAAAACTGTTTTTT
CASSFDRGATNEKLFF
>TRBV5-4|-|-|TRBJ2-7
TGCGCCAGCAGAAACCGGGACCTAAGCTCCTGCGAGCAGTACTTC
CASRNRDLSSCEQYF
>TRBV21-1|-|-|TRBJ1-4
TGTGCCAGCAGAACTTTGGGGGCCGGCCCGCTCTGGCTTAGGGCTGTTTTT
CASRTLGAGPLWLRAVF
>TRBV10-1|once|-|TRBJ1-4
TGCGCCAGCAGAGAGCCGCCCAGGCCCAGAAATGAAAAACTGTTTTTT
CASREPPRPRNEKLFF
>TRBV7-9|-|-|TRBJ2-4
TGTGCCAGCAGCACAACAACAGGGTTTAGCAAAAACATTCAGTACTTC
CASSTTTGFSKNIQYF
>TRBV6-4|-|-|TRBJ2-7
TGTGCCAGCAGCACTCTGGACACCCCGCCTCAGTCCGAGCAGTACTTC
CASSTLDTPPQSEQYF
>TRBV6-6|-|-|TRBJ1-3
TGTGCCAGCAGTTACTCGGGCAGCTCTGGAAACACCATATATTTT
CASSYSGSSGNTIYF
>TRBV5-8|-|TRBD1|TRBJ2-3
TGTGCCAGCAGCGCGGGACAGGCTGGAGATACGCAGTATTTT
CASSAGQAGDTQYF
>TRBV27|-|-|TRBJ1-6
TGTGCCAGCAGGGGGCCAGGACAGAGGGATTCACCCCTCCACTTT
CASRGPGQRDSPLHF
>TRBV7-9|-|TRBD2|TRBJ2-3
TGTGCCAGCAGCAGTAGCGGGGTAACAGATACGCAGTATTTT
CASSSSGVTDTQYF
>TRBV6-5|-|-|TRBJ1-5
TGTGCCAGCAGCCCAACCAGTAGCAATCAGCCCCAGCATTTT
CASSPTSSNQPQHF
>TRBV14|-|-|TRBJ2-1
TGTGCCAGCAGCACTCAGGCCAATGAGCAGTTCTTC
CASSTQANEQFF
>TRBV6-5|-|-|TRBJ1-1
TGTGCCAGCAGTCAAGGGACTGAAGCTTTCTTT
CASSQGTEAFF
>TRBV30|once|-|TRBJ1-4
TGTGCCTGGAACCGAAGGGGGGGAATTAATGAAAAACTGTTTTTT
CAWNRRGGINEKLFF
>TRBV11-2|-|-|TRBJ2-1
TGTGCCAGCAGCACCTTGGGTAATGAGCAGTTCTTC
CASSTLGNEQFF
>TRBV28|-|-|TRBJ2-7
TGTGCCAGCATTTCCAGGGGTCCCTTCTACGAGCAGTACTTC
CASISRGPFYEQYF
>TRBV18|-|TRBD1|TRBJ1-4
TGTGCCAGCTCCGCGGGACAGGCGCCTGAAAAACTGTTTTTT
CASSAGQAPEKLFF
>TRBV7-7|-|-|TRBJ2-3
TGTGCCAGCAGCTTACGGCCGGTAAACACAGATACGCAGTATTTT
CASSLRPVNTDTQYF
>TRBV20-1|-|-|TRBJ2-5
TGCAGTGCGCGTCAGGGAGAGACCCAGTACTTC
CSARQGETQYF
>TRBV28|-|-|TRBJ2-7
TGTGCCAGCAGCTTGGGGGGCCCCATTTACGAGCAGTACTTC
CASSLGGPIYEQYF
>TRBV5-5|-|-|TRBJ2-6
TGTGCCAGCACCATTAGTTGGACAAGCCGCTCTGGGGCCAACGTCCTGACTTTC
CASTISWTSRSGANVLTF
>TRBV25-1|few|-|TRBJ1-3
TGTGCCAGCAGTGAGGCGAGGGGCACTGGAAACACCATATATTTT
CASSEARGTGNTIYF
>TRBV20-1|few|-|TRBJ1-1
TGCAGTGCTACAGGGGACACTGAAGCTTTCTTT
CSATGDTEAFF
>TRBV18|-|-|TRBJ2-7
TGTGCCAGCTCACCCGGGCGGGGATCCTACGAGCAGTACTTC
CASSPGRGSYEQYF
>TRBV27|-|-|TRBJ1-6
TGTGCCAGCAGTTTAAACGTCAGGGGAAATTCACCCCTCCACTTT
CASSLNVRGNSPLHF